These T cell receptor beta chains were read from a single sample in a study of T-cell memory formation after mild COVID-19. TCRdb fed the 5' RACE reads into MiXCR, producing one record per CDR3 protein. Altogether 200,000 or so distinct CDR3 sequences are present, approximately 20% being singletons, with the ten largest covering approximately 2.4%. Input material: PBMCs or a T cell subset sorted from them (not recorded which). These receptors came from an adult woman who had mild COVID-19 (a few samples of this study predate the infection). Cell type and time point are not known. The conserved cysteine and the conserved F or W are not part of the CDR3 here. A clone size is listed for some rows: how often the clone was seen (once, few, many), or a class if it is expanded.

v_gene,len,j_gene,abundance,CDR3aa
TRBV30,11,TRBJ1-1,NA,AWTGTERTEAF
TRBV6-2/TRBV6-3,14,TRBJ2-7,few,ASSFPKKTGTYEQY
TRBV7-9,12,TRBJ2-5,NA,ASSYVTSGETQY
TRBV12-3/TRBV12-4,12,TRBJ2-7,few,ASSFRQGPYEQY
TRBV4-2,14,TRBJ2-5,few,ASSLLGGLPQETQY
TRBV7-2,11,TRBJ1-6,few,ASSLAGQSPLH
TRBV12-3/TRBV12-4,15,TRBJ2-1,NA,ASSFAGLKDLGRVAF
TRBV5-1,13,TRBJ2-1,NA,ASSWAGTGYNEQF
TRBV29-1,14,TRBJ2-2,NA,SVRTGGPANTGELF
TRBV11-3,10,TRBJ2-7,NA,ASSLFKEEQY
TRBV10-3,12,TRBJ2-1,few,ATGNSGFYNEQF
TRBV5-1,11,TRBJ2-7,few,ASSKGQFYEQY
TRBV3-1,15,TRBJ2-2,NA,ASSQGPSGSVTGELF
TRBV10-3,12,TRBJ1-6,NA,AISEAGGYSPLH
TRBV28,14,TRBJ2-6,few,ASSLSDRGRNNVLT
TRBV7-2,15,TRBJ2-2,few,ASSLDDGVRYTGELF
TRBV30,9,TRBJ1-2,NA,AWSAPYGYT
TRBV7-2,14,TRBJ2-5,few,ASSLTSGRPQETQY
TRBV7-9,12,TRBJ1-1,NA,ASSLRGSDTEAF
TRBV12-3/TRBV12-4,12,TRBJ2-3,many,ASSLLGSTDTQY
TRBV10-3,13,TRBJ1-2,NA,AIRGGVGKNYGYT
TRBV3-1,14,TRBJ1-6,NA,ASSQRTGSYNSPLH
TRBV7-9,12,TRBJ2-7,NA,ASSFRQGEDEQY
TRBV3-1,12,TRBJ1-1,NA,ASSPGVKGTEAF
TRBV5-4,10,TRBJ2-1,NA,ASSQRDSEQF
TRBV7-9,13,TRBJ2-1,NA,ASSLAGGWLNEQF
TRBV10-3,17,TRBJ2-5,NA,AISESSAGGWAGQETQY
TRBV27,14,TRBJ1-1,few,ASSPSGRGDRTEAF
TRBV11-2,13,TRBJ2-2,few,ASSLVIVNTGELF
TRBV9,12,TRBJ1-1,many,ASRAGTANTEAF
TRBV7-9,16,TRBJ2-5,few,ASSRGPGLSTGQETQY
TRBV11-1,13,TRBJ2-3,few,ASMLGGALGDTQY
TRBV4-2,12,TRBJ1-2,NA,ASSQDGGDYGYT
TRBV24-1,11,TRBJ2-1,NA,ATSDLLGDEQF
TRBV29-1,12,TRBJ2-7,NA,SGGGGQGNYEQY
TRBV5-4,12,TRBJ2-7,NA,ASSIGTGTYEQY
TRBV18,13,TRBJ2-7,few,ASSPTGIPSYEQY
TRBV11-1,11,TRBJ2-5,NA,ASSQSGPETQY
TRBV12-3/TRBV12-4,11,TRBJ2-7,few,ASSLTREYEQY
TRBV20-1,12,TRBJ1-2,NA,SAFHSGSVYGYT
TRBV9,13,TRBJ1-1,NA,ASSVLGQANTEAF
TRBV2,14,TRBJ2-3,NA,ASSEHKGLAGNTQY
TRBV7-9,10,TRBJ2-1,few,ASRIAGAEQF
TRBV5-6,11,TRBJ1-3,NA,AAGLFSGNTIY
TRBV5-1,15,TRBJ2-5,few,ASSLRRGATSQETQY
TRBV30,10,TRBJ2-5,NA,AWSRTLETQY
TRBV10-3,12,TRBJ2-1,NA,AIRRLAAYNEQF
TRBV20-1,12,TRBJ1-6,once,SARGPSGGQPLH
TRBV7-8,12,TRBJ2-7,few,ASSHYMTSYEQY
TRBV4-1,17,TRBJ2-1,few,ASSPGLAGVLLTYNEQF
TRBV20-1,12,TRBJ1-3,many,SAQVGSAGGTIY
TRBV30,11,TRBJ1-1,few,AWTRGTPIEAF
TRBV6-2/TRBV6-3,11,TRBJ1-2,NA,AITGTPDYGYT
TRBV4-3,13,TRBJ2-7,few,ASSQDRYSAGEQY
TRBV20-1,10,TRBJ1-1,once,SAPRGGAEAF